The 31 T cell receptor beta chains below come from one sample, sequenced in a study of T cells in Graves' hyperthyroidism and ophthalmopathy (dated by TCRdb to about 2019). The library relied on multiplex PCR. The sequencer was an Illumina HiSeq 2000. TCR beta CDR3 regions were amplified from RNA transcripts. The first round of RT-PCR for the TCR CDR3 was performed with the HTBI primer set and the Qiagen OneStep RT-PCR kit. TCRdb itself trimmed the public reads at Q25 with fastp, ran MiXCR and retained productive beta chains. Rows matching on CDR3 protein sequence are summarized as one entry with the most common DNA and genes. The sample table shows about 400,000 distinct CDR3 sequences, and roughly 14% are seen once. In total, the top ten clones hold 20% of the sample. The sample was blood. These receptors were taken from a woman in her thirties with Graves' ophthalmopathy.

There are many counts of this clonotype. The chain links TRBV30 to TRBJ2-1; D possibly corresponds to TRBD2 (6 bases). This CDR3 spans 15 amino acids. Germline values: CDR1 GTSNPN, CDR2 SVGIG (reference sequence). V was clipped by 1 base and J by 4 bases, with 14 bases between them. The CDR3 coding sequence is TGTGCCTGGAGTGGAGGAGGGGCCGGTTACAATGAGCAGTTCTTC. This gives the protein CAWSGGGAGYNEQFF.

This clonotype was seen ten or more times. The chain carries TRBV18 and TRBJ1-2; TRBD1 is a possible D gene (5 bases). The CDR3 covers 16 residues. V lost 3 bases to trimming and J lost 4 bases, with 18 bases between them. Germline loops: CDR1 KGHSH, CDR2 LQKENI. The CDR3 nucleotides are TGTGCCAGCTCACCTTCCATCGACAGCGCAATCTATGGCTACACCTTC. This translates into CASSPSIDSAIYGYTF.

This clonotype has a count of ten or more. CDR3 in amino acids: CASSLVRSLGENIQYF. The CDR3, as DNA: TGTGCCAGCAGCTTAGTTCGTTCTTTGGGGGAAAACATTCAGTACTTC. This chain links TRBV7-2 with TRBJ2-4; D might be TRBD1 or TRBD2, each matching 5 bases. CDR3 length: 16 amino acids. V was pared by 1 base and J by 5 bases, with 15 bases between. CDR1 and CDR2 (germline): SGHTA, FQGNSA.

Concerning this clonotype: A much bigger clone sits one base away, suggesting this may be a read error. The CDR3 nucleotides are TGTGCCAGCACCGAAGGACACCTCACCGGGGAGCCGTTTTTT. Translated: CASTEGHLTGEPFF. The chain has TRBV6-1 and TRBJ2-2, with D perhaps matching TRBD1 or TRBD2 (5 bases each). Germline CDR1 is MNHNS and CDR2 is SASEGT. The CDR3 contains 14 residues.

This clonotype was seen repeatedly, ten times or more. The V gene is TRBV2, the J gene TRBJ2-2; D call uncertain. Trimming took 8 bases from V and 3 from J, leaving 16 bases between them. Germline V CDR1 and CDR2: SNHLY, FYNNEI. This CDR3 is 15 amino acids long. CDR3 sequence reads: CASAYDTFDTGELFF. For the CDR3, the DNA is TGTGCCAGCGCCTATGACACCTTTGACACCGGGGAGCTGTTTTTT.

This clonotype was observed a few times. CDR3 sequence (DNA): TGCAGTGCGCTGCTAGGGACTAGCGGGGTTGGCACCGGGGAGCTGTTTTTT. Amino acids: CSALLGTSGVGTGELFF. V gene TRBV20-1 combines with J gene TRBJ2-2, with 13 positions matching TRBD2. The germline CDR1 and CDR2 sequences are DFQATT and SNEGSKA (reference sequence). Trimming at V came to 6 bases and at J to 4 bases, leaving 11 bases not matched to a gene. CDR3 length: 17 amino acids.

This clonotype appeared a single time. A clone one base away is much larger, so this may be a read error. CDR3 coding DNA: TGTGCCAGCAGTTCCACGGGGGCCATAGATACGCAGTATTTT. It encodes CASSSTGAIDTQYF. V and J are TRBV27 and TRBJ2-3; the D gene could be TRBD1 or TRBD2 (6 bases each). The CDR3 spans 14 residues. CDR1 and CDR2 (germline): MNHEY, SMNVEV (reference sequence). The V end was cut by 4 bases, the J end by 5 bases, with 13 bases between.

In this sample, this clonotype turned up a few times. A much larger clone differs by one base, so this may be a read error. The V gene is TRBV7-2, the J gene TRBJ2-1; a possible D gene is TRBD2 (5 bases). This CDR3 is 17 amino acids long. Germline V gene sequence: CDR1 SGHTA, CDR2 FQGNSA. V gave up 3 bases and J gave up 9 bases, with 24 bases separating them. The CDR3 loop reads CASSLAGGLWVGSEQFF. CDR3 DNA sequence: TGTGCCAGCAGCTTGGCAGGCGGGTTATGGGTAGGAAGTGAGCAGTTCTTC.

This clonotype was counted many times. The chain couples TRBV6-1 to TRBJ2-2, with a weak D call TRBD1 (6 bases). Germline V gene lookup returns CDR1 MNHNS and CDR2 SASEGT. The CDR3 is 15 amino acids. V shed 5 bases and J shed 6 bases, with 16 bases lying between them. The DNA for the CDR3 is TGTGCCAGCAGTTCTGGGGGCCGGTGGGCCGGGGAGCTGTTTTTT. As protein: CASSSGGRWAGELFF.

In regard to this clonotype: Lacking the conserved final phenylalanine or tryptophan, this CDR3 likely reflects a read error. The V call is TRBV20-1, the J call TRBJ1-4; 7 nucleotides line up with TRBD1. Per the germline V gene, CDR1 is DFQATT and CDR2 is SNEGSKA (reference sequence). The CDR3 loop spans 15 amino acids. V trimming: 2 bases; J trimming: 4 bases; junction bases outside the gene matches: 7. CDR3 DNA: TGCAGTGCTAGAAACCGACAGGGAGTTAATGAAAAACTGTTTCTT. Protein sequence: CSARNRQGVNEKLFL.

This chain uses TRBV20-1 with TRBJ2-5; perhaps D is TRBD1 or TRBD2 (7 bases each). The CDR3 has 14 residues. Germline V gene sequence: CDR1 DFQATT, CDR2 SNEGSKA (reference sequence). V was trimmed by 4 bases and J by 5 bases, leaving 17 bases between them. CDR3 nucleotide sequence: TGCAGTGCTAATCAGGGGGGGCCTGAGGAGACCCAGTACTTC. Amino acid sequence: CSANQGGPEETQYF.

The chain couples TRBV19 to TRBJ1-6; D unresolved. Germline V gene data show CDR1 as LNHDA and CDR2 as SQIVND (reference sequence). The germline V and J ends were trimmed by 5 bases and 1 base, with 12 bases remaining between them. The CDR3 consists of 16 residues. This chain's CDR3 is CASSRPEGSYNSPLHF. The DNA for the CDR3 is TGTGCCAGTAGTCGCCCGGAGGGATCCTATAATTCACCCCTCCACTTT.

Ten or more counts support this clonotype. The chain links TRBV7-3 to TRBJ2-3, with D possibly TRBD2 on 7 matching bases. V lost 4 bases and J lost 2, with 25 bases in between. The CDR3 covers 19 residues. Germline CDR1 and CDR2: SGHTA and FQGTGA. The CDR3 region has the DNA TGTGCCAGCAGCTCAAGGGGAGGGGGACGAACACCAAACACAGATACGCAGTATTTT. Encoded protein: CASSSRGGGRTPNTDTQYF.

This clonotype has a handful of counts. This chain joins TRBV6-5 and TRBJ2-2, with D perhaps TRBD2 (6 bases). Deletions cut 2 bases from V and 3 bases from J, with 10 bases between. Germline V gene sequence: CDR1 MNHEY, CDR2 SVGAGI. The CDR3 runs to 15 residues. The CDR3 loop reads CASSYAGYDTGELFF. Written as DNA, the CDR3 is TGTGCCAGCAGTTACGCGGGATACGACACCGGGGAGCTGTTTTTT.

This clonotype was detected many times. J is TRBJ1-2 and V is TRBV10-3; maybe TRBD1 (5 bases). The CDR3 runs to 11 residues. V was trimmed by 5 bases and J by 6 bases, leaving 7 bases between them. Germline CDR1 ENHRY, CDR2 SYGVKD. The CDR3 region has the DNA TGTGCCATCAGTAGGGGTGATGGCTACACCTTC. This codes for CAISRGDGYTF.

This clonotype was detected ten times or more. The chain combines TRBV27 with TRBJ2-7; 9 bases map to TRBD1. Germline V gene data show CDR1 as MNHEY and CDR2 as SMNVEV (reference sequence). V shed 2 bases and J 2 bases; nucleotides not matched to a gene: 4. The CDR3 is made up of 15 amino acids. The CDR3 nucleotides are TGTGCCAGCAGTTTAATGGGACAGGGTGCCTACGAGCAGTACTTC. Encoded protein: CASSLMGQGAYEQYF.

This clonotype has at least ten counts. The V gene is TRBV9, the J gene TRBJ2-1, with D tentatively TRBD1 (5 bases). The CDR3 covers 14 residues. Trimming removed 4 bases at V and 9 bases at J, with 17 bases between. CDR1 SGDLS and CDR2 YYNGEE come from the germline V gene. The CDR3 DNA is TGTGCCAGCAGCCCGGACATAGGGTGGGTTGAGCAGTTCTTC. This gives the protein CASSPDIGWVEQFF.

This clonotype was recorded at least ten times. This sequence joins TRBV28 and TRBJ2-7, with D possibly being TRBD1 (5 bases). The germline CDR1 and CDR2 sequences are MDHEN and SYDVKM. CDR3 length: 14 residues. V was trimmed by 5 bases and J by 0 bases, leaving 11 bases between them. The CDR3 DNA sequence: TGTGCCAGCAGTCCTGCAGGGTTCTCCTACGAGCAGTACTTC. It encodes CASSPAGFSYEQYF.

The V call is TRBV27, the J call TRBJ1-6; D is ambiguous. The CDR3 totals 13 residues. V was clipped by 1 base and J by 9 bases, with 7 bases between them. CDR1 MNHEY and CDR2 SMNVEV come from the germline V gene (reference sequence). CDR3 protein: CASSLLGISPLHF. CDR3 nucleotide sequence: TGTGCCAGCAGTTTATTGGGGATTTCACCCCTCCACTTT.

The chain employs TRBV20-1 and TRBJ1-2, with 9 bases that match TRBD1. This CDR3 spans 17 amino acids. The J segment lost 4 bases and the V segment lost 1 base, leaving 13 bases of the junction unmatched. Germline assignment: CDR1 DFQATT and CDR2 SNEGSKA (reference sequence). Here the CDR3 reads CSARGPLYRGLGYGYTF. The CDR3 DNA reads TGCAGTGCTAGAGGTCCACTTTACAGGGGGCTCGGCTATGGCTACACCTTC.

This clonotype was picked up many times. V and J are TRBV12-3 or TRBV12-4 and TRBJ1-4; no reliable D call. CDR3 length: 14 amino acids. Trimming cost V 6 bases and J 7 bases, with 15 bases left between them. The CDR3 sequence: CASRSLVIGEKLFF. In DNA, the CDR3 is TGTGCCAGCAGGTCTTTGGTTATAGGTGAAAAACTGTTTTTT.

Of note for this clonotype: A junction boundary mismatches the germline segment, possibly from a read error. CDR3 residues: CTSSVDWDRGTDTQYF. As DNA, the CDR3 is TGTACCAGCAGCGTAGATTGGGACAGGGGAACAGATACGCAGTATTTT. The chain carries TRBV9 and TRBJ2-3, with 10 bases lining up with TRBD1. Germline V CDR1 and CDR2: SGDLS, YYNGEE. The CDR3 totals 16 residues.

Ten or more counts support this clonotype. This rearrangement joins TRBV7-2 to TRBJ2-6; D is undetermined. V lost 6 bases and J 1 base, leaving 7 bases between the germline ends. The CDR3 is 14 residues long. The germline V gene has CDR1 SGHTA and CDR2 FQGNSA. CDR3 region: CASRKSSGANVLTF. The CDR3, as DNA: TGTGCCAGCAGGAAGTCGTCTGGGGCCAACGTCCTGACTTTC.

This clonotype has a count of ten or more. J is TRBJ1-2 and V is TRBV19; D may be TRBD1 (5 bases). Trimming pared 6 bases from V and 7 bases from J, leaving 24 bases between. CDR1 LNHDA and CDR2 SQIVND come from the germline V gene (reference sequence). The CDR3 spans 16 residues. Here the CDR3 DNA reads TGTGCCAGTAGACCGACAGACACTGGCTTCTGGAGTGGCTACACCTTC. It translates to CASRPTDTGFWSGYTF.

This clonotype was seen many times. The chain recombines TRBV24-1 with TRBJ2-2; TRBD1 aligns across 8 bases. The germline V gene has CDR1 KGHDR and CDR2 SFDVKD. J lost 0 bases, V lost 1 base, and 6 bases had no gene match. The CDR3 spans 18 residues. The CDR3 DNA reads TGTGCCACCAGTGATTTCGGGACAGGTATCTCGAACACCGGGGAGCTGTTTTTT. Translation: CATSDFGTGISNTGELFF.

Ten or more counts support this clonotype. The gene calls are TRBV6-1 and TRBJ1-6; maybe TRBD1 (5 bases). Germline loops: CDR1 MNHNS, CDR2 SASEGT. Trimming left V 5 bases short and J 7 bases short, with 15 bases between. This CDR3 spans 15 amino acids. CDR3 protein: CASSPEGPINSPLHF. The DNA of the CDR3 is TGTGCCAGCAGTCCGGAGGGGCCTATCAATTCACCCCTCCACTTT.

The table lists this clonotype with a few counts. J is TRBJ2-5 and V is TRBV20-1, with a weak D call TRBD2 (6 bases). The CDR3 totals 12 residues. V was shortened by 4 bases and J by 2 bases, with 8 bases between the two germline ends. Germline V gene lookup returns CDR1 DFQATT and CDR2 SNEGSKA (reference sequence). The CDR3: CSAIGTQETQYF. The CDR3 nucleotides read TGCAGTGCTATCGGGACTCAAGAGACCCAGTACTTC.

The CDR3 spells CASSSRLAGEPSTDTQYF. In DNA form, the CDR3 reads TGTGCCAGCAGCTCCCGACTAGCGGGGGAGCCTAGCACAGATACGCAGTATTTT. V is TRBV9 and J is TRBJ2-3; 12 nucleotides line up with TRBD2. J gave up 0 bases and V 4 bases, and 9 bases lay outside the gene matches. Per the germline V gene, CDR1 is SGDLS and CDR2 is YYNGEE. There are 18 residues in the CDR3.

The chain employs TRBV4-1 and TRBJ1-1; D not certain. The CDR3 extends over 15 amino acids. From germline, CDR1 is MGHRA and CDR2 YSYEKL. The V end lost 4 bases, the J end lost 2 bases, and 14 bases lay between the germline ends. The chain's CDR3 is CASSRPPDGNTEAFF. DNA of the CDR3: TGCGCCAGCAGCCGGCCCCCGGACGGAAACACTGAAGCTTTCTTT.

This clonotype was detected ten times or more. V and J are TRBV27 and TRBJ2-1; 7 nucleotides align to TRBD2. V shed 7 bases, J shed 7 bases, and the junction held 1 base outside the gene matches. The CDR3 has 11 amino acids. Per the germline V gene, CDR1 is MNHEY and CDR2 is SMNVEV (reference sequence). CDR3 nucleotides: TGTGCCAGCATGCGGGGGAATGAGCAGTTCTTC. The encoded protein is CASMRGNEQFF.

Ten or more counts support this clonotype. The chain has TRBV29-1 and TRBJ1-6; unclear D gene. CDR1 SQVTM and CDR2 ANQGSEA come from the germline V gene. The V gene lost 2 bases and the J gene lost 9 bases, with 14 bases spanning the gap. This CDR3 contains 14 residues. CDR3 protein: CSVERGRFASPLHF. The CDR3, as DNA: TGCAGCGTTGAACGCGGCAGGTTTGCTTCACCCCTCCACTTT. The complete variable domain, with remaining parts taken from reference TRBV29-1 and TRBJ1-6, reads SAVISQKPSRDICQRGTSLTIQCQVDSQVTMMFWYRQQPGQSLTLIATANQGSEATYESGFVIDKFPISRPNLTFSTLTVSNMSPEDSSIYLCSVERGRFASPLHFGNGTRLTVT.